The 17 T cell receptor beta chains below all came from one sample that was sequenced in a study of T cell repertoires and HLA-DP antigens. Their antigens are not known. The assay was immunoSEQ multiplex PCR, and TCRdb's table has in-frame clones only and misses some. This table has roughly 120,000 clones, 85% to 95% appearing once. The sample taken for sequencing was CD4+ T cells from PBMCs. Receptor source: a woman aged 18-30 years in good health and CMV-seronegative.

The chain recombines TRBV18 with TRBJ2-1; D is unresolved. In germline, CDR1 is KGHSH, CDR2 LQKENI. This CDR3 has 16 amino acids. Trimming pared 5 bases from V and 4 bases from J, leaving 18 bases between. The CDR3 sequence: CASSTKPRIGYNEQFF. The CDR3, as DNA: TGTGCCAGCTCAACGAAACCCCGGATTGGATACAATGAGCAGTTCTTC. Looking up the rest from reference TRBV18 and TRBJ2-1 gives the full variable domain: NAGVMQNPRHLVRRRGQEARLRCSPMKGHSHVYWYRQLPEEGLKFMVYLQKENIIDESGMPKERFSAEFPKEGPSILRIQQVVRGDSAAYFCASSTKPRIGYNEQFFGPGTRLTVL.

The gene calls are TRBV6-1 and TRBJ1-1; TRBD1 aligns across 8 bases. V shed 4 bases, J shed 1 base, and the junction held 8 bases outside the gene matches. Looked up from germline, CDR1 is MNHNS and CDR2 is SASEGT. The CDR3 loop spans 16 amino acids. CDR3 coding DNA: TGTGCCAGCAGTGGACACCCGGGACAGGCGAACACTGAAGCTTTCTTT. Its translation: CASSGHPGQANTEAFF.

J is TRBJ2-3 and V is TRBV7-2; possible D gene TRBD1, 5 bases. Trimming took off 1 base at V and 2 bases at J, with 10 bases between the two ends. Germline-derived CDR1 and CDR2 are SGHTA and FQGNSA. The CDR3 extends over 15 amino acids. The CDR3, as DNA: TGTGCCAGCAGCTTAGGCCAGGGTTACACAGATACGCAGTATTTT. Protein sequence: CASSLGQGYTDTQYF. The full variable domain, in which reference TRBV7-2 and TRBJ2-3 provide the parts outside the CDR3, is GAGVSQSPSNKVTEKGKDVELRCDPISGHTALYWYRQSLGQGLEFLIYFQGNSAPDKSGLPSDRFSAERTGGSVSTLTIQRTQQEDSAVYLCASSLGQGYTDTQYFGPGTRLTVL.

The chain uses TRBV28 and TRBJ1-2; D uncertain. Germline V gene lookup returns CDR1 MDHEN and CDR2 SYDVKM. The CDR3 runs 14 residues. Trimming removed 2 bases from V and 7 bases from J, with 14 bases in between. The CDR3 coding sequence is TGTGCCAGCAGTTTAGGCGGAGAAAGGAGTGGCTACACCTTC. Amino acid sequence: CASSLGGERSGYTF.

The chain uses TRBV18 and TRBJ2-5, with 7 bases lining up with TRBD2. Looked up from germline, CDR1 is KGHSH and CDR2 is LQKENI. Germline trimming cut 3 bases from V and 5 bases from J; bases unmatched to any gene: 9. The CDR3 runs 15 residues. The chain's CDR3 is CASSPLRGSVETQYF. The CDR3, as DNA: TGTGCCAGCTCACCCTTACGCGGGAGTGTGGAGACCCAGTACTTC.

The chain employs TRBV29-1 and TRBJ2-3, with D unclear. Germline V CDR1 and CDR2: SQVTM, ANQGSEA. Trimming removed 3 bases from V and 10 bases from J, with 11 bases in between. This CDR3 has 11 amino acids. The CDR3 DNA follows: TGCAGCGTTGAGGAGCGACAAGCGCAGTATTTT. Amino acid sequence: CSVEERQAQYF.

The CDR3 loop reads CASSPRQGSGYTF. The DNA for the CDR3 is TGTGCCAGCAGCCCGAGACAGGGGAGTGGCTACACCTTC. The chain employs TRBV11-2 and TRBJ1-2, with 8 bases matching TRBD1. Trimming took 5 bases from V and 7 from J; bases not matched to a gene: 6. The CDR3 is 13 residues long. Germline CDR1 is SGHAT and CDR2 is FQNNGV.

The rearrangement uses TRBV5-1 and TRBJ2-1; 7 bases match TRBD2. Germline V gene sequence: CDR1 SGHRS, CDR2 YFSETQ. V gave up 5 bases and J gave up 10 bases; unmatched junction bases: 9. The CDR3 is 13 residues long. CDR3 sequence reads: CASSTGGGGEQFF. Written as DNA, the CDR3 is TGCGCCAGCAGTACTGGCGGGGGAGGAGAGCAGTTCTTC.

Comment on this clone: Sequence at one end of the junction differs from germline and may be a read error. The CDR3 DNA follows: TGTGCCAGCAGCGTAGCCCCTCGTGGGAGTTGGAGCACAGATACGCAGTATTTT. Translated, it gives CASSVAPRGSWSTDTQYF. The chain employs TRBV7-2 and TRBJ2-3, with D maybe TRBD2 (5 bases). CDR3 length: 18 amino acids. In germline, CDR1 is SGHTA, CDR2 FQGNSA.

The chain couples TRBV6-5 to TRBJ2-3, with D hard to call. Germline CDR1 MNHEY, CDR2 SVGAGI. The CDR3 is 14 residues long. V was clipped by 2 bases and J by 1 base, with 7 bases between them. CDR3 loop: CASSYNQRTDTQYF. CDR3 nucleotides: TGTGCCAGCAGTTACAACCAGCGCACAGATACGCAGTATTTT.

The chain combines TRBV5-1 with TRBJ2-3; D is uncertain. Germline loops: CDR1 SGHRS, CDR2 YFSETQ. The V end was cut by 0 bases, the J end by 2 bases, with 10 bases between. The CDR3 contains 15 residues. CDR3 nucleotides: TGCGCCAGCAGCTTGGCCCTATCGGACACAGATACGCAGTATTTT. As protein: CASSLALSDTDTQYF.

The chain uses TRBV5-1 and TRBJ2-7; D is possibly TRBD1 or TRBD2 (6 bases each). CDR3 length: 14 residues. Between the trimmed V and J ends, which lost 0 bases and 7 bases, there was a span of 14 bases. Germline V gene lookup returns CDR1 SGHRS and CDR2 YFSETQ. CDR3 DNA sequence: TGCGCCAGCAGCTTGGACCACAGGGCGGGGGAGCAGTACTTC. Translated: CASSLDHRAGEQYF.

This chain uses TRBV14 with TRBJ1-3; no reliable D call. The germline V and J ends were trimmed by 4 bases and 0 bases, with 16 bases remaining between them. The length of the CDR3 is 17 residues. Germline-derived CDR1 and CDR2 are SGHDN and FVKESK. The CDR3 region has the DNA TGTGCCAGCAGCCCACCCGGGTCTATCCACTCTGGAAACACCATATATTTT. Protein sequence: CASSPPGSIHSGNTIYF.

The chain is built from TRBV30 and TRBJ1-5, with no clear D. This CDR3 has 14 residues. Trimming took off 0 bases at V and 1 base at J, with 7 bases between the two ends. From germline, CDR1 is GTSNPN and CDR2 SVGIG (reference sequence). The DNA of the CDR3 is TGTGCCTGGAGTGTAATCAGGAGCAATCAGCCCCAGCATTTT. Its protein is CAWSVIRSNQPQHF.

The gene calls are TRBV10-3 and TRBJ2-7; D may be TRBD2 (6 bases). The CDR3 is 13 amino acids. V lost 8 bases to trimming and J lost 2 bases, with 13 bases between them. Germline CDR1 reads ENHRY; CDR2 reads SYGVKD. The CDR3 nucleotides are TGTGCCATCGCGGCAGGAGGGGCCTACGAGCAGTACGTC. Its protein product is CAIAAGGAYEQYV.

CDR3 DNA: TGTGCCAGCAGCTTGACAGGCCGATACAATGAGCAGTTCTTC. Protein product: CASSLTGRYNEQFF. This chain uses TRBV5-4 with TRBJ2-1, with D tentatively TRBD1 (5 bases). Germline values: CDR1 SGHNT, CDR2 YYREEE (reference sequence). Between the trimmed V and J ends, which lost 1 base and 4 bases, there was a span of 9 bases. This CDR3 is built from 14 residues.

The chain uses TRBV5-6 and TRBJ2-5; a possible D gene is TRBD1 (6 bases). Germline assignment: CDR1 SGHDT and CDR2 YYEEEE. Trimming shortened V by 4 bases and J by 5 bases, and 15 bases separated the two germline ends. The CDR3 extends over 14 amino acids. The CDR3 DNA reads TGTGCCAGCAGCCAGGGGACGAAGGTTGAGACCCAGTACTTC. This encodes CASSQGTKVETQYF. Combining the CDR3 with reference TRBV5-6 and TRBJ2-5 gives the whole variable domain DAGVTQSPTHLIKTRGQQVTLRCSPKSGHDTVSWYQQALGQGPQFIFQYYEEEERQRGNFPDRFSGHQFPNYSSELNVNALLLGDSALYLCASSQGTKVETQYFGPGTRLLVL.